Here is one T cell receptor (beta chain) with its context. Germline V gene data show CDR1 as SGHTA and CDR2 as FQGTGA. The length of the CDR3 is 13 residues. V lost 5 bases and J 6 bases, leaving 12 bases between the germline ends. This specimen comes from a study of control samples from healthy donors and cancer patients. The table came from immunoSEQ multiplex PCR; TCRdb's copy has only in-frame clones and leaves some out. The sample has roughly 120,000 clones, about 92% seen once. The chain links TRBV7-3 to TRBJ2-3, with a tentative D call TRBD2 (5 bases). The receptor was derived from a man in his fifties with head and neck cancer. Specimen: PBMCs. The CDR3 sequence is CASSRSEADTQYF. The DNA of the CDR3 is TGTGCCAGCAGCCGTTCGGAGGCGGATACGCAGTATTTT.